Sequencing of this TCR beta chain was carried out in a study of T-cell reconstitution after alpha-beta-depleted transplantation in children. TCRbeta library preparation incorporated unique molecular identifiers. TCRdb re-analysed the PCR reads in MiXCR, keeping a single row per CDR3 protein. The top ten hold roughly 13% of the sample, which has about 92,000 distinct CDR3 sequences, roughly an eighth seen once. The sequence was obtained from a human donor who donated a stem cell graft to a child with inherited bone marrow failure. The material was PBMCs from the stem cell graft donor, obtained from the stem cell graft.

DNA for the CDR3: TGTGCCTGGAGCGGACAGGGCAATCAGCCCCAGCATTTT. Translating gives CAWSGQGNQPQHF. This chain links TRBV30 with TRBJ1-5; 7 nucleotides agree with TRBD1. After removal of 3 bases from V and 2 bases from J, the junction contained 1 base not matched to a gene. CDR3 size: 13 residues. The germline V gene encodes CDR1 GTSNPN and CDR2 SVGIG (reference sequence).